Below, one T cell receptor (beta chain) is given with its context. Its antigen is still unknown. Base qualities are not provided; no much larger clone lies one nucleotide away. The entry originates in a study of T cell changes during pregnancy in multiple sclerosis (dated by TCRdb to about 2019). General notes on the study: The study looked at changes in the T cell repertoire across pregnancy in women with multiple sclerosis.

From the germline V gene (reference sequence), CDR1 is MNHEY and CDR2 is SMNVEV. V is shortened by 5 bases, J by 5 bases, and the region joining them spans 13 bases. Including the terminal cysteine and phenylalanine, the CDR3 comprises 14 residues. The sequence is cut down to CDR3 DNA, 42 bases in frame from base 1. The library was prepared using the immunoSEQ multiplex PCR assay. In TCRdb, the immuneACCESS table is reduced to in-frame sequences with V and J assigned. These tables do not hold every clone; where another copy was compared, an unresolved V gene accounts for under half, and the others remain unexplained. This sample has around 50,000 clones in its table, and 85% to 90% of those were observed once. Of the sample, around 7.9% falls within the top ten clones.

The sequences come from CD8+ T cells from peripheral blood mononuclear cells, collected in the second trimester of pregnancy. Here the chain combines TRBV27 and TRBJ1-5, and the D gene may be TRBD1, 6 bases matching. The sequence was collected from a female donor with multiple sclerosis, enrolled in a pregnancy study. The CDR3 reads CASSPNRVDQPQHF. The sequenced DNA is TGTGCCAGCAGTCCTAACAGGGTGGATCAGCCCCAGCATTTT.